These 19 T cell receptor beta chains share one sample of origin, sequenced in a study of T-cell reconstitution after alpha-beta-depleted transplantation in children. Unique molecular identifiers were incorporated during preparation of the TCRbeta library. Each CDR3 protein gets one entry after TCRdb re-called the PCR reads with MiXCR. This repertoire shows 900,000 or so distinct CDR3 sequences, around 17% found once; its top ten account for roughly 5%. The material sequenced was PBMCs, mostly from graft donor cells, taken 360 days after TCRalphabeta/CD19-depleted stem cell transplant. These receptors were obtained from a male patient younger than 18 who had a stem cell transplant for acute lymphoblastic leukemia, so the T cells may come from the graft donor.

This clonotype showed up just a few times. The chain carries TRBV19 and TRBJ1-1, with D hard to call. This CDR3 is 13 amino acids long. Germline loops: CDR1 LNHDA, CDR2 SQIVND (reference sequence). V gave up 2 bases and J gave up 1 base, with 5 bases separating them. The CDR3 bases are TGTGCCAGTAGTATACAGGCGAACACTGAAGCTTTCTTT. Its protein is CASSIQANTEAFF.

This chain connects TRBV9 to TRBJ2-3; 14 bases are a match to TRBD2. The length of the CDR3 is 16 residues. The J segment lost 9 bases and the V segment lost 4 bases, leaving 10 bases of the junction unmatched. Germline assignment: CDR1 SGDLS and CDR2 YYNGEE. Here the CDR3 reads CASSPPGLAGGQTQYF. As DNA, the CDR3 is TGTGCCAGCAGCCCCCCCGGACTAGCGGGAGGCCAGACGCAGTATTTT. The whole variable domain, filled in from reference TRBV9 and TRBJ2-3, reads DSGVTQTPKHLITATGQRVTLRCSPRSGDLSVYWYQQSLDQGLQFLIQYYNGEERAKGNILERFSAQQFPDLHSELNLSSLELGDSALYFCASSPPGLAGGQTQYFGPGTRLTVL.

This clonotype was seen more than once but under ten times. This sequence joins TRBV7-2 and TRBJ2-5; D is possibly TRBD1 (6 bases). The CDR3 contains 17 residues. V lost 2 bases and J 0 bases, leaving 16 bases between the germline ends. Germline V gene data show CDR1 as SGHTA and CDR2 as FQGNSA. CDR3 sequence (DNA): TGTGCCAGCAGCTTAAGAACCCTTCACAGGGACCAAGAGACCCAGTACTTC. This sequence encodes CASSLRTLHRDQETQYF.

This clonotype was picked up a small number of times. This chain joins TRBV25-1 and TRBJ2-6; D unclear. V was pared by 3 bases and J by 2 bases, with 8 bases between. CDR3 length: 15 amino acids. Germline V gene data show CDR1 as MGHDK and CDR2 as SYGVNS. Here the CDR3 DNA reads TGTGCCAGCAGTGAGGAGCCCGCTGGGGCCAACGTCCTGACTTTC. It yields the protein CASSEEPAGANVLTF. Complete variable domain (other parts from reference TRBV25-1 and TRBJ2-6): EADIYQTPRYLVIGTGKKITLECSQTMGHDKMYWYQQDPGMELHLIHYSYGVNSTEKGDLSSESTVSRIRTEHFPLTLESARPSHTSQYLCASSEEPAGANVLTFGAGSRLTVL.

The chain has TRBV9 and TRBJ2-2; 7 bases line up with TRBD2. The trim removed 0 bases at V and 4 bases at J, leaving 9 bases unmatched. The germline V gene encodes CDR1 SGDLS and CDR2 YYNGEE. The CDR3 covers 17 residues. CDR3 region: CASSVASTSRGTGELFF. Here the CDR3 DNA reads TGTGCCAGCAGCGTAGCATCGACTAGCCGGGGCACCGGGGAGCTGTTTTTT.

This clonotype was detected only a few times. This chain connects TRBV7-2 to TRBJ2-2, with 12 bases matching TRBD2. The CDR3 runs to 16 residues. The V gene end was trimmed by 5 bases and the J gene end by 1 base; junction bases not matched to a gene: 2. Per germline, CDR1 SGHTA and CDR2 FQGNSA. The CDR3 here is CASSPSGRVNTGELFF. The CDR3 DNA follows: TGTGCCAGCAGCCCTAGCGGGAGGGTGAACACCGGGGAGCTGTTTTTT.

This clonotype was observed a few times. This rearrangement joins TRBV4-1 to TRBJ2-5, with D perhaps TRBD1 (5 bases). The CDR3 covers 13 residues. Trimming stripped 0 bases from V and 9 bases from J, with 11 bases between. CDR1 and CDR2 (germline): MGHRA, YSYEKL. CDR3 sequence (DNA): TGCGCCAGCAGCCAAGAGGGGCTTTCGGCCCAGTACTTC. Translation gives CASSQEGLSAQYF.

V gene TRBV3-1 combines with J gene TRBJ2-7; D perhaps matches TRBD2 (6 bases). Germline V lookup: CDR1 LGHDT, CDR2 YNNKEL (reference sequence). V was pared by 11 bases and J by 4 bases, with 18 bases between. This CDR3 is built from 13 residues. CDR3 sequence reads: CAAGWGSRYEQYF. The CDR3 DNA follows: TGTGCCGCGGGATGGGGCAGTAGGTACGAGCAGTACTTC.

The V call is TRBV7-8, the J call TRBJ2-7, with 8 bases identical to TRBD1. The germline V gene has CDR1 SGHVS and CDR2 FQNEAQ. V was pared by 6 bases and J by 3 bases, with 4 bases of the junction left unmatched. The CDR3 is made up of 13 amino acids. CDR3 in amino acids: CASRHRGNYEQYF. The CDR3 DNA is TGTGCCAGCAGGCACAGGGGGAACTACGAGCAGTACTTC.

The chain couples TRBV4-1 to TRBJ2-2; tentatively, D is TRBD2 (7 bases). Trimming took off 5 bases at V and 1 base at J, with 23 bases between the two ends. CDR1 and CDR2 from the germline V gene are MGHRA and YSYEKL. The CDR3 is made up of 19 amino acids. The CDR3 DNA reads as TGCGCCAGCAGCTTCGGCGGGGGCCGAGGGGGGGAGAACACCGGGGAGCTGTTTTTT. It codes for CASSFGGGRGGENTGELFF.

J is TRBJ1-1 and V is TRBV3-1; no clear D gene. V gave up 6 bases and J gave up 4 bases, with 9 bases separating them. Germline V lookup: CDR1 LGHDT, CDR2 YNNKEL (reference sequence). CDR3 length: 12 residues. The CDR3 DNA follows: TGTGCCAGCAGACGTACCAGCACTGAAGCTTTCTTT. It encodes CASRRTSTEAFF.

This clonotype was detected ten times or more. This CDR3 is CASRTGGGAGPNEQFF. Written as DNA, the CDR3 is TGCGCCAGCAGGACCGGTGGGGGGGCGGGACCCAATGAGCAGTTCTTC. J is TRBJ2-1 and V is TRBV5-1; D is perhaps TRBD2 (7 bases). This CDR3 has 16 residues. The V end lost 5 bases, the J end lost 6 bases, and 21 bases lay between the germline ends. Germline CDR1 reads SGHRS; CDR2 reads YFSETQ.

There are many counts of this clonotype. CDR3 sequence: CASSQVPPRRDNLASTDTQYF. The CDR3 DNA follows: TGTGCCAGCAGCCAAGTCCCGCCCCGCAGGGACAACCTTGCTAGCACAGATACGCAGTATTTT. The chain has TRBV4-2 and TRBJ2-3; TRBD1 is a possible D gene (6 bases). Trimming stripped 1 base from V and 0 bases from J, with 26 bases between. This CDR3 has 21 amino acids. CDR1 is LGHNA, CDR2 YNFKEQ, per germline.

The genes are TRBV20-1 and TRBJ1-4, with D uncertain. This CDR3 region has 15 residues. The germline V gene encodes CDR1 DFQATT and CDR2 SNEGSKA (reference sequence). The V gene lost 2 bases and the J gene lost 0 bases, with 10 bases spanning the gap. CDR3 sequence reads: CSARRGRPTNEKLFF. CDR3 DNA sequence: TGCAGTGCTAGAAGAGGCAGGCCAACTAATGAAAAACTGTTTTTT.

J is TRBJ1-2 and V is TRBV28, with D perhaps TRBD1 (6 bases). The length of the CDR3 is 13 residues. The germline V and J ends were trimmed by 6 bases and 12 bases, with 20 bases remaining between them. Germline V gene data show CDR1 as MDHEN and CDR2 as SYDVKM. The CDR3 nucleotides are TGTGCCAGCAGCTCCCCCGGGGGGCGAGATCACACCTTC. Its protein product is CASSSPGGRDHTF.

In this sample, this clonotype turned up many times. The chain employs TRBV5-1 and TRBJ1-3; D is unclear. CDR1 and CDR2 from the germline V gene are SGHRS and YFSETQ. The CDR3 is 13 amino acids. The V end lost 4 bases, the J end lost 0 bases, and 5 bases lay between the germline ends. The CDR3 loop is CASSRDSGNTIYF. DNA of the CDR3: TGCGCCAGCAGCCGGGACTCTGGAAACACCATATATTTT.

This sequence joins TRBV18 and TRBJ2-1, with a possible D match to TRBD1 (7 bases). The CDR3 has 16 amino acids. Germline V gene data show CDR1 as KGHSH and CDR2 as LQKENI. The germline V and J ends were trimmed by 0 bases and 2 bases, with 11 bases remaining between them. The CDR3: CASSPPGRGAYNEQFF. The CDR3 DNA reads TGTGCCAGCTCACCACCGGGCAGGGGGGCCTACAATGAGCAGTTCTTC. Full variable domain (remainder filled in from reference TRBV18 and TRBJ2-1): NAGVMQNPRHLVRRRGQEARLRCSPMKGHSHVYWYRQLPEEGLKFMVYLQKENIIDESGMPKERFSAEFPKEGPSILRIQQVVRGDSAAYFCASSPPGRGAYNEQFFGPGTRLTVL.

The CDR3 sequence is CASRHLVETQYF. The CDR3 DNA sequence: TGCGCCAGCAGACATTTGGTGGAGACCCAGTACTTC. The chain recombines TRBV5-1 with TRBJ2-5; D is undetermined. V was trimmed by 5 bases and J by 5 bases, leaving 10 bases between them. The CDR3 runs 12 residues. Germline values: CDR1 SGHRS, CDR2 YFSETQ.

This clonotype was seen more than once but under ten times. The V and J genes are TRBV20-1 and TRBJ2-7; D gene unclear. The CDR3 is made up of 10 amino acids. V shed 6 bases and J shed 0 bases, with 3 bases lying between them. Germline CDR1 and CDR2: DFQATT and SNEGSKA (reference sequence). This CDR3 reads CSAHSYEQYF. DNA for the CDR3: TGCAGTGCCCACTCCTACGAGCAGTACTTC.